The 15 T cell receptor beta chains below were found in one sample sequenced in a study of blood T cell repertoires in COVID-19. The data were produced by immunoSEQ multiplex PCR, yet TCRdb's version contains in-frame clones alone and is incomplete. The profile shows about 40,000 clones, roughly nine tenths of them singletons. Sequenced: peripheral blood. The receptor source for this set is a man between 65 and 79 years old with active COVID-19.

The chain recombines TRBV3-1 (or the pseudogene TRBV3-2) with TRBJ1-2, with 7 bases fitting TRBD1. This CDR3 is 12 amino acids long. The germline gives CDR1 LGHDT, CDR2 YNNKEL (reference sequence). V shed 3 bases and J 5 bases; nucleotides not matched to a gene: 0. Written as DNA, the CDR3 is TGTGCCAGCAGCCAGGGACAGTATGGCTACACCTTC. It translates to CASSQGQYGYTF.

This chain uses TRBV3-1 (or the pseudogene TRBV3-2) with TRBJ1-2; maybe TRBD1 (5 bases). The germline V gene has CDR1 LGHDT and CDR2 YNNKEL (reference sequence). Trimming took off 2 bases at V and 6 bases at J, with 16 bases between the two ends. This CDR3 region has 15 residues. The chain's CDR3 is CASSQYSGQGDGYTF. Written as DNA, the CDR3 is TGTGCCAGCAGCCAATATTCTGGACAAGGAGATGGCTACACCTTC.

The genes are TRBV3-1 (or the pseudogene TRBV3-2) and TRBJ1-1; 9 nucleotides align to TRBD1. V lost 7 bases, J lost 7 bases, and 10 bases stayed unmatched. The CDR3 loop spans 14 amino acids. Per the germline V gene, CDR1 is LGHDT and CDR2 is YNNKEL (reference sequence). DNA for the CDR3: TGTGCCAGCACCAGGTGGACAGGGGATATTGAAGCTTTCTTT. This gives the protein CASTRWTGDIEAFF.

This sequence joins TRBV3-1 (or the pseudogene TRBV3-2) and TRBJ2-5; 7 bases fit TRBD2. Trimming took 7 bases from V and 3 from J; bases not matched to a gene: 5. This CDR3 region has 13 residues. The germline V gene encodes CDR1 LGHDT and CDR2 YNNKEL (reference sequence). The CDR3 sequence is CASTGRGEETQYF. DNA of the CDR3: TGTGCCAGCACCGGTCGGGGGGAAGAGACCCAGTACTTC.

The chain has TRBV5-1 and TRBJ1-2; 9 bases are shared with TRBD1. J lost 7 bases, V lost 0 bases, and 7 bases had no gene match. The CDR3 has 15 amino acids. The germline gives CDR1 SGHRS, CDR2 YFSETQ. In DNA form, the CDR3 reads TGCGCCAGCAGCTTGGAGGGACAGGGAGCGAGTGGCTACACCTTC. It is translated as CASSLEGQGASGYTF.

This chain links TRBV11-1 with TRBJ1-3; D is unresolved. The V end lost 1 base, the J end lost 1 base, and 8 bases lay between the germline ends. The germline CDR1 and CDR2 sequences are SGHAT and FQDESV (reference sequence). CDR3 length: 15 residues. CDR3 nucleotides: TGTGCCAGCAGCTTAGTCCGGGGATCTGGAAACACCATATATTTT. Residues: CASSLVRGSGNTIYF.

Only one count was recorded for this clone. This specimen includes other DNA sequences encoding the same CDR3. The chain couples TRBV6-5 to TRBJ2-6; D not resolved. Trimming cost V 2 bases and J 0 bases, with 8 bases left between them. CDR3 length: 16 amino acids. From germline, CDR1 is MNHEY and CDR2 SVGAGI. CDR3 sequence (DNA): TGTGCCAGCAGTTACGGTTCCGGCTCTGGGGCCAACGTCCTGACTTTC. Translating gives CASSYGSGSGANVLTF.

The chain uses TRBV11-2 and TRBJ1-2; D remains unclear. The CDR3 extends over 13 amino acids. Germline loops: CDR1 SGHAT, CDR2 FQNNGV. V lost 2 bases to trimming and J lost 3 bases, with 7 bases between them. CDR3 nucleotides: TGTGCCAGCAGCTTACGGAGGGACTATGGCTACACCTTC. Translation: CASSLRRDYGYTF.

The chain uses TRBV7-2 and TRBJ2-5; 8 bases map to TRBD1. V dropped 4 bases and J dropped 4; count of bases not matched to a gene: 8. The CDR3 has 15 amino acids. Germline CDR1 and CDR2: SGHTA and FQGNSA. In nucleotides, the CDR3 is TGTGCCAGCAGCTCCCAGGGGGCAGGGCGAGAGACCCAGTACTTC. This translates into CASSSQGAGRETQYF.

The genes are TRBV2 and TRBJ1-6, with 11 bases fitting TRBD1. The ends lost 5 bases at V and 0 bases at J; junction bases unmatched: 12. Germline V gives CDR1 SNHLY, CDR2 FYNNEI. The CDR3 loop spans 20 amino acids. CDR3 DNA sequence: TGTGCCAGCAGTACCGACGAGGACAGGGGGCCGAGCTCCTATAATTCACCCCTCCACTTT. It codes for CASSTDEDRGPSSYNSPLHF.

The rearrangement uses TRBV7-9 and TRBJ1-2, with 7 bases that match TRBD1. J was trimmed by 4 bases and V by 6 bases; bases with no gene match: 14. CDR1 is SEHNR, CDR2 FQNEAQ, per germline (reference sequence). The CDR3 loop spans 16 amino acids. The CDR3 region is CASSSTGVTAPYGYTF. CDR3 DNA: TGTGCCAGCAGTTCAACAGGGGTCACCGCCCCCTATGGCTACACCTTC.

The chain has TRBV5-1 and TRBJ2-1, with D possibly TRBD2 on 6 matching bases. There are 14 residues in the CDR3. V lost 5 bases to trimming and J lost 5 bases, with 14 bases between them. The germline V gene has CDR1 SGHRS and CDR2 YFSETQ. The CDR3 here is CASRPTGGDNEQFF. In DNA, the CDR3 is TGCGCCAGCAGGCCCACCGGAGGGGACAATGAGCAGTTCTTC.

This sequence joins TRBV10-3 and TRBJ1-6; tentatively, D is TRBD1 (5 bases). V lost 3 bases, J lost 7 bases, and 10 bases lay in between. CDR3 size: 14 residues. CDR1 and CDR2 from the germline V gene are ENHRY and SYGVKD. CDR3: CAISDQGRNSPLHF. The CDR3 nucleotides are TGTGCCATCAGTGACCAGGGTAGGAATTCACCCCTCCACTTT.

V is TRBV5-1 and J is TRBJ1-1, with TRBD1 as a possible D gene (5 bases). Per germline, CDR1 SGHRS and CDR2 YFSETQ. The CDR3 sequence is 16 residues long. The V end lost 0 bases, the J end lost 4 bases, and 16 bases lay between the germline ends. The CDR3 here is CASSLDPQAGGTEAFF. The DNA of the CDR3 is TGCGCCAGCAGCTTGGACCCGCAGGCCGGGGGCACTGAAGCTTTCTTT.

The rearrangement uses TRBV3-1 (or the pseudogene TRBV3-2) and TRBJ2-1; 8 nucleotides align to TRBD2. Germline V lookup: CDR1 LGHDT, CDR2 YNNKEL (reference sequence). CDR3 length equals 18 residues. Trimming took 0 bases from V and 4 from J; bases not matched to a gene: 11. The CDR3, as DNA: TGTGCCAGCAGCCAAGAGGACTTGGGGACTAGGCCATACAATGAGCAGTTCTTC. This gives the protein CASSQEDLGTRPYNEQFF.